This T cell receptor (beta chain) is from a study of T-cell reconstitution after alpha-beta-depleted transplantation in children. Study-wide points: Several hundred expanded graft clones reportedly gave rise to the alpha-beta T cells present about two months after transplant. By one year post-transplant, T-cell counts and diversity largely arose from T cells that were newly produced.

This clonotype was picked up a small number of times. The antigen remains undetermined. Preparing the TCRbeta library involved the use of unique molecular identifiers. MiXCR was run by TCRdb on the PCR reads, yielding one entry per CDR3 protein. The sample holds roughly 200,000 distinct CDR3 sequences, roughly 9.1% seen once. The TCR was taken from a male patient between 2 and 15 years old who had a stem cell transplant for acute myeloid leukemia, so the T cells may come from the graft donor. This specimen consisted of PBMCs, mostly from graft donor cells, obtained 360 days after TCRalphabeta/CD19-depleted stem cell transplant.

The CDR3 DNA follows: TGCAGCGTTGAACTTCACGGGAATCCGACGGCTGAAGCTTTCTTT. This gives the protein CSVELHGNPTAEAFF. The chain recombines TRBV29-1 with TRBJ1-1; D is undetermined. Germline V gene data show CDR1 as SQVTM and CDR2 as ANQGSEA. The CDR3 is made up of 15 amino acids. Between the trimmed V and J ends, which lost 2 bases and 6 bases, there was a span of 19 bases.